This paragraph covers one TCR beta chain sequence. Its antigen is not identified. These data are taken from a study of cytomegalovirus exposure and HLA in healthy donors. Study-wide background: As an earlier analysis found, about 190 million T cells yielded over 95 million unique TCR beta sequences.

Whole-study results and caveats: Presence/absence analysis assumed near-uniform sequencing depth across donors. For most TCR beta V segments, an earlier analysis put the productive rate at about 90% or about 30% of the time. Immune exposure data for these donors was limited to CMV serostatus.

The PCR was carried out with 60 Vbeta primers and 13 Jbeta primers. Clones were read by immunoSEQ multiplex PCR, and TCRdb kept only the in-frame ones, dropping some. This table holds around 160,000 clones, roughly 80% found once. This CDR3 contains 13 residues. Unmatched junction bases numbered 9, after V lost 8 bases and J lost 8 bases. The germline V gene encodes CDR1 MNHNS and CDR2 SASEGT. The V and J genes are TRBV6-1 and TRBJ1-2; 9 positions agree with TRBD1. This receptor was taken from a woman in her forties in good health and CMV-seropositive. The sample comprised PBMCs. The CDR3 bases are TGTGCCAGCCTGAGGGACAGGGATAACGGCTACACCTTC. It is translated as CASLRDRDNGYTF.